This passage covers 30 T cell receptor beta chains from one sample sequenced in a study of cytomegalovirus exposure and HLA in healthy donors. PCR employed 60 Vbeta and 13 Jbeta primers. Profiled with immunoSEQ multiplex PCR; TCRdb holds only in-frame clones, not every one. Among around 230,000 clones, about four fifths were seen once, and the ten largest hold 6%. Sequences were obtained from PBMCs. The receptors shown here come from a man aged 40-55 years in good health and CMV-seropositive.

This rearrangement joins TRBV4-1 to TRBJ2-7; no reliable D call. Germline CDR1 and CDR2: MGHRA and YSYEKL. V was shortened by 4 bases and J by 0 bases, with 13 bases between the two germline ends. CDR3 length equals 15 residues. The chain's CDR3 is CASSPAEYFSYEQYF. In DNA, the CDR3 is TGCGCCAGCAGCCCGGCGGAGTACTTCTCCTACGAGCAGTACTTC.

The rearrangement joins TRBV5-1 to TRBJ2-2; 8 bases line up with TRBD2. Trimming took 7 bases from V and 3 from J; bases not matched to a gene: 5. In germline, CDR1 is SGHRS, CDR2 YFSETQ. The CDR3 contains 14 residues. The CDR3: CASAIAGYTGELFF. Written as DNA, the CDR3 is TGCGCCAGCGCTATAGCGGGGTACACCGGGGAGCTGTTTTTT.

The CDR3 loop is CATSRDWTGGPNQPQHF. The CDR3 DNA reads as TGTGCCACCAGCAGAGATTGGACAGGGGGTCCCAATCAGCCCCAGCATTTT. V is TRBV15 and J is TRBJ1-5; TRBD1 agrees at 10 bases. The trim removed 0 bases at V and 3 bases at J, leaving 5 bases unmatched. This CDR3 is built from 17 residues. The germline CDR1 and CDR2 sequences are LNHNV and YYDKDF (reference sequence).

The genes are TRBV29-1 and TRBJ2-4; TRBD2 matches 14 bases. Per the germline V gene, CDR1 is SQVTM and CDR2 is ANQGSEA. This CDR3 is built from 18 residues. The J segment lost 1 base and the V segment lost 7 bases, leaving 12 bases of the junction unmatched. The CDR3 DNA reads TGCAGCGCCACGGGACTAGCGGGAGTAGGGCTGGCCAAAAACATTCAGTACTTC. Translated: CSATGLAGVGLAKNIQYF.

The chain uses TRBV6-5 and TRBJ1-5; TRBD1 aligns across 7 bases. The CDR3 has 15 residues. Per the germline V gene, CDR1 is MNHEY and CDR2 is SVGAGI. V shed 8 bases, J shed 2 bases, and the junction held 9 bases outside the gene matches. The chain's CDR3 is CASSRTGPGNQPQHF. The CDR3 DNA follows: TGTGCCAGCTCACGGACAGGACCAGGCAATCAGCCCCAGCATTTT.

The V and J genes are TRBV5-1 and TRBJ2-3, with 10 bases identical to TRBD2. The CDR3 runs 16 residues. Germline lookup yields CDR1 SGHRS and CDR2 YFSETQ. V lost 4 bases, J lost 2 bases, and 7 bases stayed unmatched. The CDR3 sequence: CASSRTSGTNTDTQYF. Here the CDR3 DNA reads TGCGCCAGCAGCAGGACTAGCGGTACTAACACAGATACGCAGTATTTT.

The V call is TRBV19, the J call TRBJ1-5, with 9 bases matching TRBD1. Looked up from germline, CDR1 is LNHDA and CDR2 is SQIVND (reference sequence). The CDR3 spans 17 residues. Unmatched junction bases numbered 8, after V lost 4 bases and J lost 1 base. The CDR3 spells CASSNGKQGASNQPQHF. Written as DNA, the CDR3 is TGTGCCAGTAGTAATGGAAAACAGGGGGCGAGCAATCAGCCCCAGCATTTT.

V is TRBV2 and J is TRBJ1-4, with no clear D. CDR3 length equals 12 residues. Germline V CDR1 and CDR2: SNHLY, FYNNEI. V was clipped by 7 bases and J by 5 bases, with 8 bases between them. As DNA, the CDR3 is TGTGCCAGCATGGGCTCGAATGAAAAACTGTTTTTT. Its translation: CASMGSNEKLFF.

V usage is TRBV19 and J usage is TRBJ1-5; no firm D call. The CDR3 has 14 amino acids. From germline, CDR1 is LNHDA and CDR2 SQIVND (reference sequence). The ends were cut back, 3 bases at V and 6 bases at J, with 12 bases in the middle. CDR3 region: CASSIMAERQPQHF. The CDR3 coding sequence is TGTGCCAGTAGTATTATGGCAGAACGTCAGCCCCAGCATTTT.

This clone has a handful of counts. This chain links TRBV9 with TRBJ2-3, with D unresolved. V was trimmed by 0 bases and J by 4 bases, leaving 12 bases between them. CDR1 and CDR2 (germline): SGDLS, YYNGEE. The CDR3 length is 15 residues. DNA for the CDR3: TGTGCCAGCAGCGTAGCTACGGGTCCACCAGATACGCAGTATTTT. It specifies CASSVATGPPDTQYF.

This sequence joins TRBV9 and TRBJ2-5; 10 bases align to TRBD2. Germline lookup yields CDR1 SGDLS and CDR2 YYNGEE. The CDR3 contains 19 residues. V was pared by 0 bases and J by 5 bases, with 16 bases of the junction left unmatched. The CDR3 DNA sequence: TGTGCCAGCAGCGTAGAAGAGGCTAGCGGGAGTTCTCCTTCCGAGACCCAGTACTTC. This gives the protein CASSVEEASGSSPSETQYF.

Only a few counts were recorded for this clone. The V gene is TRBV29-1, the J gene TRBJ1-2; 10 positions match TRBD1. The junction had 6 bases not matched to a gene; V was cut back by 6 bases and J by 8 bases. Per the germline V gene, CDR1 is SQVTM and CDR2 is ANQGSEA. This CDR3 is 12 amino acids long. CDR3 in DNA: TGCAGCGTCTTCGGGACAGGGGCCGGCTACACCTTC. As protein: CSVFGTGAGYTF.

The V gene is TRBV27, the J gene TRBJ1-5, with D maybe TRBD1 (5 bases). The CDR3 is 14 amino acids. Germline V gene lookup returns CDR1 MNHEY and CDR2 SMNVEV (reference sequence). The V and J ends lost 2 bases and 3 bases respectively, with 8 bases between them. The CDR3 region is CASSLGGVNQPQHF. DNA for the CDR3: TGTGCCAGCAGTTTAGGAGGGGTCAATCAGCCCCAGCATTTT.

This chain uses TRBV5-4 with TRBJ2-1; D is ambiguous. V was shortened by 3 bases and J by 9 bases, with 10 bases between the two germline ends. This CDR3 has 12 amino acids. Germline-derived CDR1 and CDR2 are SGHNT and YYREEE (reference sequence). The CDR3 reads CASSSPKSEQFF. For the CDR3, the DNA is TGTGCCAGCAGCTCACCGAAGAGTGAGCAGTTCTTC.

J is TRBJ2-7 and V is TRBV6-5, with 10 bases identical to TRBD2. The trim removed 4 bases at V and 3 bases at J, leaving 6 bases unmatched. CDR3 length: 15 amino acids. Germline V gene lookup returns CDR1 MNHEY and CDR2 SVGAGI. For the CDR3, the DNA is TGTGCCAGCAGTTCCGGGACTAGCGTATACTACGAGCAGTACTTC. This codes for CASSSGTSVYYEQYF.

This rearrangement joins TRBV5-4 to TRBJ2-1, with 9 bases matching TRBD2. The V segment lost 0 bases and the J segment 7 bases; nucleotides outside the gene matches: 11. CDR1 is SGHNT and CDR2 is YYREEE in the germline V gene (reference sequence). The length of the CDR3 is 17 residues. This CDR3 reads CASSLAPGSGSQNEQFF. For the CDR3, the DNA is TGTGCCAGCAGCTTGGCCCCGGGTAGCGGGAGTCAGAATGAGCAGTTCTTC.

This clone has only a few counts. The V gene is TRBV7-9, the J gene TRBJ1-1, with D unresolved. CDR3 length: 14 residues. V lost 0 bases, J lost 2 bases, and 7 bases lay in between. Germline V gene sequence: CDR1 SEHNR, CDR2 FQNEAQ (reference sequence). CDR3 protein: CASSLARENTEAFF. The CDR3 DNA sequence: TGTGCCAGCAGCTTAGCGAGGGAAAACACTGAAGCTTTCTTT. The full variable domain, rest sourced from reference TRBV7-9 and TRBJ1-1, is DTGVSQNPRHKITKRGQNVTFRCDPISEHNRLYWYRQTLGQGPEFLTYFQNEAQLEKSRLLSDRFSAERPKGSFSTLEIQRTEQGDSAMYLCASSLARENTEAFFGQGTRLTVV.

Remarks on this clone: Germline is not matched at one junction end, which may reflect a read error. The chain links TRBV5-6 to TRBJ2-3; possible D gene TRBD2, 7 bases. This CDR3 spans 16 amino acids. CDR1 and CDR2 (germline): SGHDT, YYEEEE. The CDR3 reads CANSLLRGGRTDTQYF. For the CDR3, the DNA is TGTGCCAACAGCTTGCTAAGGGGGGGGCGGACAGATACGCAGTATTTT.

This sequence joins TRBV6-1 and TRBJ2-7; 11 bases are shared with TRBD2. CDR1 MNHNS and CDR2 SASEGT come from the germline V gene. CDR3 size: 16 residues. V trimming: 4 bases; J trimming: 3 bases; junction bases outside the gene matches: 8. The DNA of the CDR3 is TGTGCCAGCAGTGTACTAGCGGGAGTCGAAGTCTACGAGCAGTACTTC. It codes for CASSVLAGVEVYEQYF.

This clone was counted once. The rearrangement links TRBV2 to TRBJ1-2; D possibly corresponds to TRBD1 (6 bases). V lost 0 bases, J lost 4 bases, and 12 bases lay in between. The V gene's germline CDR1 is SNHLY and CDR2 FYNNEI. The CDR3 is 15 amino acids. The DNA for the CDR3 is TGTGCCAGCAGTGAAGCTTTACAGGGCGTCTATGGCTACACCTTC. This codes for CASSEALQGVYGYTF.

The chain combines TRBV28 with TRBJ2-5; TRBD2 might be the D (6 bases). The DNA matches TRBJ2-7 better at its end, which makes the J call doubtful. The CDR3 covers 13 residues. Germline lookup yields CDR1 MDHEN and CDR2 SYDVKM. As DNA, the CDR3 is TGTGCCAGCACTCCCCGGGGGACCTACGAGCAGTACTTC. Protein: CASTPRGTYEQYF.

The rearrangement joins TRBV11-2 to TRBJ2-3, with unresolved D. Deletions cut 2 bases from V and 1 base from J, with 10 bases between. The CDR3 is 15 amino acids. Per the germline V gene, CDR1 is SGHAT and CDR2 is FQNNGV. The CDR3 DNA reads as TGTGCCAGCAGCTTATGGTCTCCGGGCACAGATACGCAGTATTTT. The encoded protein is CASSLWSPGTDTQYF.

The gene calls are TRBV5-8 and TRBJ1-3; 9 positions match TRBD1. Germline-derived CDR1 and CDR2 are SGHTS and YDEGEE. With V trimmed by 0 bases and J by 0 bases, 1 base remained unmatched. This CDR3 comprises 16 residues. CDR3 nucleotide sequence: TGTGCCAGCAGCTTGGGGGACAGGGCCTCTGGAAACACCATATATTTT. Amino acids: CASSLGDRASGNTIYF. The variable domain in full, completed from reference TRBV5-8 and TRBJ1-3, reads EAGVTQSPTHLIKTRGQQATLRCSPISGHTSVYWYQQALGLGLQFLLWYDEGEERNRGNFPPRFSGRQFPNYSSELNVNALELEDSALYLCASSLGDRASGNTIYFGEGSWLTVV.

In this sample, this clone turned up a few times. The chain links TRBV2 to TRBJ2-5; 7 nucleotides line up with TRBD2. Losses at the gene ends were 5 bases for V and 6 bases for J; bases not matched to a gene: 15. Germline CDR1 reads SNHLY; CDR2 reads FYNNEI. The CDR3 spans 16 residues. The CDR3 protein is CASSSTDWGGGQTQYF. For the CDR3, the DNA is TGTGCCAGCAGTTCGACGGATTGGGGGGGTGGACAGACCCAGTACTTC.

The rearrangement uses TRBV4-1 and TRBJ1-1; D is possibly TRBD1 (6 bases). Germline CDR1 is MGHRA and CDR2 is YSYEKL. V was cut by 4 bases and J by 3 bases, with 12 bases left in between. The CDR3 has 14 residues. CDR3: CASSRTPGDTEAFF. The CDR3 nucleotides read TGCGCCAGCAGCCGCACACCAGGGGACACTGAAGCTTTCTTT.

CDR3 bases: TGTGCCAGTACGACTAGCGGGACTTCCTACGAGCAGTACTTC. This gives the protein CASTTSGTSYEQYF. The chain couples TRBV27 to TRBJ2-7; 11 bases are a match to TRBD2. The V gene's germline CDR1 is MNHEY and CDR2 SMNVEV (reference sequence). The ends lost 9 bases at V and 1 base at J; junction bases unmatched: 5. The CDR3 loop spans 14 amino acids.

The chain is built from TRBV15 and TRBJ1-2; TRBD1 might be the D (5 bases). With 6 bases removed from V and 3 bases from J, the gap between germline ends came to 14 bases. The CDR3 extends over 14 amino acids. Germline values: CDR1 LNHNV, CDR2 YYDKDF (reference sequence). CDR3 bases: TGTGCCACCAGTTTGGCGGGGGGAGACTATGGCTACACCTTC. Translating gives CATSLAGGDYGYTF.

J is TRBJ2-3 and V is TRBV6-4; tentative D call: TRBD2 (5 bases). The CDR3 runs 14 residues. Per the germline V gene, CDR1 is MRHNA and CDR2 is SNTAGT. V was shortened by 6 bases and J by 0 bases, with 10 bases between the two germline ends. In DNA, the CDR3 is TGTGCCAGCAGAAGCGGTGCTAGCACAGATACGCAGTATTTT. It translates to CASRSGASTDTQYF.

This clone was seen a handful of times. V gene TRBV6-5 combines with J gene TRBJ2-1; the D gene is possibly TRBD1 (6 bases). V gave up 6 bases and J gave up 1 base, with 13 bases separating them. Germline V gene data show CDR1 as MNHEY and CDR2 as SVGAGI. This CDR3 contains 15 residues. CDR3 nucleotides: TGTGCCAGCAGGAGGGGGATGGCTTCCTACAATGAGCAGTTCTTC. Amino acids: CASRRGMASYNEQFF.

This clone appeared once. In the same sample, other DNA sequences code for this CDR3. This chain joins TRBV2 and TRBJ2-1; 9 positions agree with TRBD2. Germline-derived CDR1 and CDR2 are SNHLY and FYNNEI. The CDR3 covers 14 residues. After removal of 3 bases from V and 7 bases from J, the junction contained 4 bases not matched to a gene. The CDR3 DNA reads TGTGCCAGCAGTGAGGGGACTAGCAGGAATGAGCAGTTCTTC. Amino acid sequence: CASSEGTSRNEQFF.